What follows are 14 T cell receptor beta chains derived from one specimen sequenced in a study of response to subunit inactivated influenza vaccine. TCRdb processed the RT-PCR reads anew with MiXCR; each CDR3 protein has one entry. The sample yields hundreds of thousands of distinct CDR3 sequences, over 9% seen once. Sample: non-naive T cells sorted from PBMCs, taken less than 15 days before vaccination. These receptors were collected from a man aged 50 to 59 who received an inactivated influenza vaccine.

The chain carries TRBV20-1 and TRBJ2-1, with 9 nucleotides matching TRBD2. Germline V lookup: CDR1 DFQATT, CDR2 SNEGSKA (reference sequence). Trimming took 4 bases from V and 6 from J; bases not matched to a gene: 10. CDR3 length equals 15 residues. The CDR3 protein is CSANSGSIFPNEQFF. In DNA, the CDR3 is TGCAGTGCTAATAGCGGGAGCATCTTCCCCAATGAGCAGTTCTTC.

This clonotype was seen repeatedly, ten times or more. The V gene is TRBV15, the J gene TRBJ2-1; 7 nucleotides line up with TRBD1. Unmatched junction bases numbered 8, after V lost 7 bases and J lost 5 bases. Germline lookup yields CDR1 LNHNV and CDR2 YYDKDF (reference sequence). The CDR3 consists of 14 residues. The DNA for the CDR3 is TGTGCCACCACCCGGGACAGAATTAACAATGAGCAGTTCTTC. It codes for CATTRDRINNEQFF.

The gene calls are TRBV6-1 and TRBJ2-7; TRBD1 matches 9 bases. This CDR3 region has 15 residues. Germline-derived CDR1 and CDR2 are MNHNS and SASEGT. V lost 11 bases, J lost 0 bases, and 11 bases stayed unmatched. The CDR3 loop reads CASNTGGQSSYEQYF. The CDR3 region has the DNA TGTGCCTCCAACACAGGGGGCCAGAGCTCCTACGAGCAGTACTTC.

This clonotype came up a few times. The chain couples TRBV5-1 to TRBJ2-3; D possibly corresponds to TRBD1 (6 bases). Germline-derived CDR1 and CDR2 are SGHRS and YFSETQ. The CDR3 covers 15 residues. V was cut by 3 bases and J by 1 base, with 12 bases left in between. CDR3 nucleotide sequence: TGCGCCAGCAGCTCTGGTGAGGGGGGCACAGATACGCAGTATTTT. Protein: CASSSGEGGTDTQYF.

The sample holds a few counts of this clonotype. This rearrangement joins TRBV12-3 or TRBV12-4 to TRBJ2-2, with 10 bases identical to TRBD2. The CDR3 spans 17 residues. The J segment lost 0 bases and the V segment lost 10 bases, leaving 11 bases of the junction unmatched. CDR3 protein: CATRRLAGASNTGELFF. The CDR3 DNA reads TGTGCCACCAGACGGCTAGCGGGGGCCTCGAACACCGGGGAGCTGTTTTTT.

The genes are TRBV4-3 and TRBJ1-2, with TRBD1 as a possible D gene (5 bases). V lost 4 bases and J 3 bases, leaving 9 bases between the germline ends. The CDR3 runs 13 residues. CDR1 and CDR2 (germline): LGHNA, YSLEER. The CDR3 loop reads CASSPGGHYGYTF. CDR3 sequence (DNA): TGCGCCAGCAGCCCGGGGGGACACTATGGCTACACCTTC.

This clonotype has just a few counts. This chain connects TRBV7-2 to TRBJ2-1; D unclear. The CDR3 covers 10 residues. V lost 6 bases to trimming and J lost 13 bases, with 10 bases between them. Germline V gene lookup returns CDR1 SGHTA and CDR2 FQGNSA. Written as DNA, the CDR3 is TGTGCCAGCAGATCGGTAGTCCAGTTCTTC. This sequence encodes CASRSVVQFF.

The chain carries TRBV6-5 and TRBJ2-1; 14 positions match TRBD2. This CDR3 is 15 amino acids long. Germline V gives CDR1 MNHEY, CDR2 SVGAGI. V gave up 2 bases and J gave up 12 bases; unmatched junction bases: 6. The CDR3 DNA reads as TGTGCCAGCAGTTACGGGACTAGCGGGGGATCAAGGCAGTTCTTC. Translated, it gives CASSYGTSGGSRQFF.

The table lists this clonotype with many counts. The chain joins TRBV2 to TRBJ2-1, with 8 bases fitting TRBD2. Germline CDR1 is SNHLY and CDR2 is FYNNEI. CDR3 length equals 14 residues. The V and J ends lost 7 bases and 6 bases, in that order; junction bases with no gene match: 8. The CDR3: CASIVDRGGNEQFF. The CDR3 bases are TGTGCCAGCATTGTGGACCGGGGGGGCAATGAGCAGTTCTTC.

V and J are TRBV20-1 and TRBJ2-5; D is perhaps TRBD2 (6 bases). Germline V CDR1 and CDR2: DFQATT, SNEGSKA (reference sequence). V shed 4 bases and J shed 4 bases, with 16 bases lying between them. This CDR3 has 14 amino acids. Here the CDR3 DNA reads TGCAGTGCTATAAGACACGGGACTTCAGAGACCCAGTACTTC. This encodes CSAIRHGTSETQYF.

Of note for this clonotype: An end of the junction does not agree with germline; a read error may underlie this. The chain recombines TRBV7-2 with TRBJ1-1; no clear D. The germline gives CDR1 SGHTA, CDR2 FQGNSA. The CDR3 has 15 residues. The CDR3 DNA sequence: TGTTCCAGCAGCTTAAGTGCCAGTCGAAACACTGAAGCTTTCTTT. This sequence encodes CSSSLSASRNTEAFF.

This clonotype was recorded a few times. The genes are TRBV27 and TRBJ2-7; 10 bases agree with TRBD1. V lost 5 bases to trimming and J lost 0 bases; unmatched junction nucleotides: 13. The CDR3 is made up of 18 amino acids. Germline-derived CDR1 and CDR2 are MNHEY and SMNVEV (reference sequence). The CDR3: CASSPQGQGFSVSYEQYF. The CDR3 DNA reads TGTGCCAGCAGTCCCCAGGGACAGGGGTTTAGTGTCTCCTACGAGCAGTACTTC.

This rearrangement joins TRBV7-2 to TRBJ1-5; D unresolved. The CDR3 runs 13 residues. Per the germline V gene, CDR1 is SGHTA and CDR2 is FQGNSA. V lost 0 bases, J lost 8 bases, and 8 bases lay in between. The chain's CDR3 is CASSLAPSEPQHF. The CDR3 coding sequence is TGTGCCAGCAGCTTAGCTCCTAGTGAGCCCCAGCATTTT.

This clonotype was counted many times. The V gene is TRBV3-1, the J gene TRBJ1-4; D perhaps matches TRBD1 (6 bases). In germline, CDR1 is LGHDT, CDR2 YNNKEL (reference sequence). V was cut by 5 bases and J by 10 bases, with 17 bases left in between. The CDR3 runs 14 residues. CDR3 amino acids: CASSETPGGGKLFF. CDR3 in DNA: TGTGCCAGCAGCGAAACGCCTGGGGGCGGAAAACTGTTTTTT.